Below, 24 T cell receptor beta chains from the same sample are listed, as sequenced in a study of T cell repertoires in cytomegalovirus infection. What these receptors recognize is not known. MiXCR, applied by TCRdb to the reads, yields one record per CDR3 protein. The profile shows about 350,000 distinct CDR3 sequences, just under 35% of them singletons. Source: cultured PBMCs, taken from culture after CMV antigen stimulation. These receptors were taken from a human donor in good health (CMV status not recorded). Some clones in this sample may be carry-over from other donors' samples.

The chain is built from TRBV7-2 and TRBJ1-2; D is ambiguous. The CDR3 length is 13 residues. Germline assignment: CDR1 SGHTA and CDR2 FQGNSA. V shed 4 bases and J shed 7 bases, with 13 bases lying between them. CDR3 sequence reads: CASSSREWGGYTF. In nucleotides, the CDR3 is TGTGCCAGCAGCTCTCGAGAATGGGGTGGCTACACCTTC.

This chain connects TRBV20-1 to TRBJ1-5, with unresolved D. The CDR3 totals 12 residues. V shed 3 bases and J shed 1 base, with 4 bases lying between them. Looked up from germline, CDR1 is DFQATT and CDR2 is SNEGSKA (reference sequence). DNA of the CDR3: TGCAGTGCTAGTAGGAGCAATCAGCCCCAGCATTTT. This codes for CSASRSNQPQHF.

The V and J genes are TRBV7-2 and TRBJ2-3; 7 bases are shared with TRBD2. J lost 0 bases, V lost 5 bases, and 5 bases had no gene match. The germline V gene encodes CDR1 SGHTA and CDR2 FQGNSA. This CDR3 has 15 residues. CDR3 in amino acids: CASSRSGGSTDTQYF. DNA of the CDR3: TGTGCCAGCAGCCGGTCGGGGGGAAGCACAGATACGCAGTATTTT.

This clonotype occurred a few times. The rearrangement links TRBV24-1 to TRBJ2-1, with D uncertain. Germline V gene sequence: CDR1 KGHDR, CDR2 SFDVKD. V lost 7 bases to trimming and J lost 4 bases, with 28 bases between them. This CDR3 has 19 amino acids. CDR3 residues: CATSQPPRPGSNWYNEQFF. The CDR3, as DNA: TGTGCCACCAGCCAACCTCCCAGGCCTGGAAGCAACTGGTACAATGAGCAGTTCTTC.

This clonotype was seen at least ten times. The V gene is TRBV7-2, the J gene TRBJ1-2; a possible D gene is TRBD1 (5 bases). The CDR3 totals 13 residues. Trimming left V 5 bases short and J 8 bases short, with 15 bases between. The germline V gene has CDR1 SGHTA and CDR2 FQGNSA. The CDR3 loop reads CASSPWDRGGYTF. As DNA, the CDR3 is TGTGCCAGCAGCCCCTGGGACCGCGGGGGCTACACCTTC.

This clonotype occurred a few times. V and J are TRBV7-2 and TRBJ2-7; the D gene is possibly TRBD2 (5 bases). Germline CDR1 is SGHTA and CDR2 is FQGNSA. This CDR3 is 13 amino acids long. V lost 4 bases and J lost 2, with 9 bases in between. CDR3 nucleotides: TGTGCCAGCAGCTCCGGGGTCACCTACGAGCAGTACGTC. Translation gives CASSSGVTYEQYV.

This chain links TRBV19 with TRBJ1-4; 7 nucleotides match TRBD1. Germline lookup yields CDR1 LNHDA and CDR2 SQIVND (reference sequence). This CDR3 has 16 residues. V was clipped by 4 bases and J by 4 bases; unmatched bases: 9. CDR3 amino acids: CASSTYGQAHNEKLFF. The CDR3 DNA reads TGTGCCAGTAGTACCTACGGACAGGCCCATAATGAAAAACTGTTTTTT.

At least ten counts were recorded for this clonotype. The chain joins TRBV7-8 to TRBJ1-1, with a weak D call TRBD1 (5 bases). Trimming cost V 2 bases and J 8 bases, with 15 bases left between them. This CDR3 spans 14 amino acids. Germline CDR1 is SGHVS and CDR2 is FQNEAQ. CDR3 loop: CASSLLSGVSEAFF. CDR3 in DNA: TGTGCCAGCAGCTTATTGTCGGGGGTGTCCGAAGCTTTCTTT.

The genes are TRBV18 and TRBJ2-7, with 8 nucleotides matching TRBD1. Germline CDR1 KGHSH, CDR2 LQKENI. V gave up 4 bases and J gave up 6 bases; unmatched junction bases: 8. The CDR3 contains 14 residues. This chain's CDR3 is CASSHGQGFSEQYV. The CDR3 coding sequence is TGTGCCAGCTCACATGGACAGGGTTTCTCCGAGCAGTACGTC.

The chain joins TRBV14 to TRBJ2-5, with unresolved D. Trimming removed 1 base at V and 5 bases at J, with 8 bases between. Germline CDR1 is SGHDN and CDR2 is FVKESK. The length of the CDR3 is 13 residues. In DNA form, the CDR3 reads TGTGCCAGCAGCCAAGTCGTATTTGAGACCCAGTACTTC. It codes for CASSQVVFETQYF.

This clonotype was observed once. The chain employs TRBV14 and TRBJ2-3; 7 bases line up with TRBD2. CDR3 length equals 13 residues. V lost 4 bases to trimming and J lost 7 bases; unmatched junction nucleotides: 5. The germline CDR1 and CDR2 sequences are SGHDN and FVKESK. The chain's CDR3 is CASSPPGGNTQYF. CDR3 DNA: TGTGCCAGCAGCCCTCCGGGGGGAAATACGCAGTATTTT.

V and J are TRBV4-3 and TRBJ1-1, with 7 bases aligning to TRBD1. Germline V gives CDR1 LGHNA, CDR2 YSLEER. Trimming at V came to 0 bases and at J to 4 bases, leaving 2 bases not matched to a gene. The CDR3 sequence is 14 residues long. The CDR3 here is CASSQEPGGTEAFF. Here the CDR3 DNA reads TGCGCCAGCAGCCAAGAACCAGGGGGCACTGAAGCTTTCTTT.

This clonotype was observed a handful of times. V and J are TRBV7-9 and TRBJ2-1; D is tentatively TRBD1 or TRBD2 (5 bases each). CDR3 size: 15 residues. In germline, CDR1 is SEHNR, CDR2 FQNEAQ (reference sequence). Trimming removed 2 bases from V and 5 bases from J, with 13 bases in between. The CDR3 spells CASSLIGTGNNEQFF. The CDR3 DNA reads TGTGCCAGCAGCTTAATAGGGACGGGCAACAATGAGCAGTTCTTC.

J is TRBJ1-1 and V is TRBV6-2 or TRBV6-3, with 8 bases fitting TRBD1. The CDR3 consists of 14 residues. CDR1 and CDR2 from the germline V gene are MNHEY and SVGEGT. Germline trimming cut 2 bases from V and 1 base from J; bases unmatched to any gene: 0. This CDR3 reads CASSYDRGNTEAFF. Written as DNA, the CDR3 is TGTGCCAGCAGTTACGACAGGGGGAACACTGAAGCTTTCTTT.

This clonotype was seen a handful of times. J is TRBJ1-1 and V is TRBV19; the match to TRBD1 covers 7 bases. V dropped 1 base and J dropped 11; count of bases not matched to a gene: 7. The CDR3 is 13 amino acids. Germline-derived CDR1 and CDR2 are LNHDA and SQIVND (reference sequence). Here the CDR3 reads CASSIARGTTAFF. The CDR3 nucleotides are TGTGCCAGTAGTATAGCCAGGGGGACAACGGCTTTCTTT.

In the case of this clonotype: The junction and the germline gene differ at one end; a read error may be behind it. This chain links TRBV7-7 with TRBJ2-2; the D gene is possibly TRBD1 (6 bases). The germline V gene has CDR1 SSHAT and CDR2 FNYEAQ (reference sequence). This CDR3 has 15 residues. CDR3 in amino acids: CASSRTEMNTGELFF. DNA of the CDR3: TGTGCTAGCAGCCGGACAGAGATGAACACCGGGGAGCTGTTTTTT.

The rearrangement joins TRBV9 to TRBJ2-2, with D possibly matching TRBD2 (6 bases). Trimming stripped 0 bases from V and 4 bases from J, with 10 bases between. The CDR3 spans 15 residues. Germline CDR1 reads SGDLS; CDR2 reads YYNGEE. CDR3 bases: TGTGCCAGCAGCGTAGGGACTACGGCCACCGGGGAGCTGTTTTTT. Its protein product is CASSVGTTATGELFF.

The V and J genes are TRBV7-2 and TRBJ2-7, with 11 bases aligning to TRBD1. V lost 11 bases and J lost 3; bases outside the gene matches: 3. From germline, CDR1 is SGHTA and CDR2 FQGNSA. This CDR3 contains 12 residues. CDR3 protein: CAVGTGGYEQYF. CDR3 DNA sequence: TGTGCCGTGGGGACAGGGGGCTACGAGCAGTACTTC.

This chain connects TRBV5-4 to TRBJ2-5, with TRBD1 matching 8 bases. Per the germline V gene, CDR1 is SGHNT and CDR2 is YYREEE (reference sequence). With 4 bases clipped from V and 4 bases from J, the junction kept 6 bases outside the gene matches. CDR3 length: 14 residues. The CDR3 region is CASSLQGALETQYF. The CDR3, as DNA: TGTGCCAGCAGCCTGCAGGGGGCTTTAGAGACCCAGTACTTC.

The V call is TRBV7-3, the J call TRBJ2-7; 7 nucleotides agree with TRBD2. Germline V gene sequence: CDR1 SGHTA, CDR2 FQGTGA. The CDR3 is made up of 15 amino acids. The J segment lost 5 bases and the V segment lost 1 base, leaving 8 bases of the junction unmatched. Here the CDR3 DNA reads TGTGCCAGCAGCTTAAGGAGCGGCGGGAGCCACGAGCAGTACTTC. It specifies CASSLRSGGSHEQYF.

This clonotype was counted between two and nine times. In nucleotides, the CDR3 is TGTGCCACCAGTGATTTGCCTAGCACAGATACGCAGTATTTT. As protein: CATSDLPSTDTQYF. The chain is built from TRBV24-1 and TRBJ2-3; no firm D call. Germline values: CDR1 KGHDR, CDR2 SFDVKD. The V and J ends lost 0 bases and 0 bases respectively, with 3 bases between them. This CDR3 is built from 14 residues.

This clonotype was detected a few times. The chain recombines TRBV19 with TRBJ2-1, with D perhaps matching TRBD2 (6 bases). Germline CDR1 reads LNHDA; CDR2 reads SQIVND (reference sequence). The CDR3 loop spans 15 amino acids. V was trimmed by 3 bases and J by 4 bases, leaving 13 bases between them. Here the CDR3 reads CASSIVGSKYNEQFF. CDR3 DNA sequence: TGTGCCAGTAGTATCGTCGGGAGTAAATACAATGAGCAGTTCTTC.

This clonotype has just a few counts. The chain has TRBV11-3 and TRBJ2-3; 8 bases agree with TRBD1. V shed 5 bases, J shed 4 bases, and the junction held 17 bases outside the gene matches. CDR3 length equals 18 residues. The germline V gene encodes CDR1 SGHNT and CDR2 YENEEA. CDR3 nucleotide sequence: TGTGCCAGCAGCCAAACCGGATGGGGCAGGGGGCGCCCAGATACGCAGTATTTT. Translating gives CASSQTGWGRGRPDTQYF.

This clonotype was counted between two and nine times. The V call is TRBV12-3 or TRBV12-4, the J call TRBJ2-3; a possible D gene is TRBD2 (5 bases). V shed 7 bases and J shed 10 bases, with 15 bases lying between them. This CDR3 is 12 amino acids long. The chain's CDR3 is CASTTPEGAQYF. The CDR3 bases are TGTGCCAGCACCACTCCCGAGGGAGCGCAGTATTTT.